This paragraph covers one TCR beta chain sequence. No antigen is known for it. Germline CDR1 is MDHEN and CDR2 is SYDVKM. The CDR3 covers 14 residues. The ends lost 4 bases at V and 8 bases at J; junction bases unmatched: 7. The sampling schedule covered blood at baseline, cycle 4 day 1, and cycle 7 day 1. The sample originates from a study of OX40 agonist ivuxolimab in advanced cancers. Assay used: immunoSEQ multiplex PCR; TCRdb lists only in-frame clones, some missing. The data hold some 48,000 clones, with approximately 86% observed a single time. Findings and limits, study-wide: Average numbers of expanded clones were greater in CD8+ T cells than in CD4+. The antigens recognized by the expanded peripheral T cells, that is their antigen specificity, were not determined. There were also nonresponders showing low normalized T-cell clonal expansion.

This chain uses TRBV28 with TRBJ1-4; TRBD1 aligns across 7 bases. The source material was CD4+ or CD8+ T cells sorted from blood, sampled in a trial of the OX40 agonist ivuxolimab. This receptor was obtained from an adult with an advanced solid tumor such as melanoma, head and neck, liver or kidney cancer. The CDR3 bases are TGTGCCAGCAGTTCGGGACAGTTTCAGGAAAAACTGTTTTTT. Amino acids: CASSSGQFQEKLFF.